The sequence of this TCR beta chain was determined in a study of shared clonotypes between healthy human individuals. Study-level results: It was observed that 4% to 6% of naive CD4 clonotypes were shared across several donors.

A remark on this clone: Its specificity is not known.

In the CD4+ fraction, cells were divided into CD45RA+ naive and CD45RA-negative memory subsets. Sequencing used immunoSEQ multiplex PCR; TCRdb keeps in-frame clones, though not all of them. The sample contains over 1.5 million clones, 98% of which appear only once. This sequence was found in a young man in good health. Sequenced: naive CD4+ T cells sorted from blood. The subset: CD45RA+ positively selected.

The CDR3 coding sequence is TGTGCCAGCAGCCTTGCAGTCGGAGGTAACTATGGCTACACCTTC. This translates into CASSLAVGGNYGYTF. The chain combines TRBV14 with TRBJ1-2; D remains ambiguous. The CDR3 covers 15 residues. V was pared by 4 bases and J by 1 base, with 13 bases between. Germline-derived CDR1 and CDR2 are SGHDN and FVKESK. Drawing the rest from reference TRBV14 and TRBJ1-2, the complete variable domain is EAGVTQFPSHSVIEKGQTVTLRCDPISGHDNLYWYRRVMGKEIKFLLHFVKESKQDESGMPNNRFLAERTGGTYSTLKVQPAELEDSGVYFCASSLAVGGNYGYTFGSGTRLTVV.